Presented here are 9 T cell receptor beta chains from one specimen sequenced in a study of breast tumors, draining lymph nodes, adjacent tissues. TCRdb passed the multiplex PCR reads through MiXCR, listing each CDR3 protein once. The sample carries 160,000 or so distinct CDR3 sequences, about 30% recorded once. Breast cancer patients provided tissue from their axillary draining lymph nodes. Sequencing input: axillary lymph node tissue. Source of these receptors: a female donor with breast cancer. Some clones in this sample may be carry-over from other donors' samples.

The chain combines TRBV12-3 or TRBV12-4 with TRBJ1-1, with D unresolved. V shed 2 bases and J shed 1 base, with 8 bases lying between them. This CDR3 contains 14 residues. CDR3 residues: CASSLWGGNTEAFF. The DNA for the CDR3 is TGTGCCAGCAGTTTATGGGGAGGGAACACTGAAGCTTTCTTT.

This clonotype was recorded at least ten times. The gene calls are TRBV2 and TRBJ2-1; tentative D call: TRBD2 (5 bases). V dropped 4 bases and J dropped 0 bases, with 10 bases sitting between them. From germline, CDR1 is SNHLY and CDR2 FYNNEI. The CDR3 consists of 15 residues. CDR3 DNA: TGTGCCAGCAGTGCTGTTCGGGGCTCCTACAATGAGCAGTTCTTC. It yields the protein CASSAVRGSYNEQFF.

A note on this clonotype: One base away lies a much larger clone, so this may be a sequencing read error. Lacking the conserved final phenylalanine or tryptophan, this CDR3 likely reflects a read error. This CDR3 is CASAGGTQYL. The CDR3 DNA reads as TGTGCCAGCGCTGGGGGGACCCAGTACCTC. This chain links TRBV7-9 with TRBJ2-5; D may match TRBD1 or TRBD2 (5 bases each). This CDR3 has 10 amino acids. The germline V gene encodes CDR1 SEHNR and CDR2 FQNEAQ (reference sequence). Trimming shortened V by 8 bases and J by 7 bases, and 8 bases separated the two germline ends.

This chain connects TRBV29-1 to TRBJ2-3, with 7 bases lining up with TRBD1. This CDR3 comprises 13 residues. The V and J ends lost 4 bases and 6 bases, in that order; junction bases with no gene match: 7. Germline V gene lookup returns CDR1 SQVTM and CDR2 ANQGSEA. The DNA for the CDR3 is TGCAGCGTTGGCGTAGGGGGCAGCGATACGCAGTATTTT. It encodes CSVGVGGSDTQYF.

At least ten counts were recorded for this clonotype. The rearrangement uses TRBV4-3 and TRBJ2-7, with D unresolved. CDR1 LGHNA and CDR2 YSLEER come from the germline V gene. This CDR3 comprises 14 residues. V dropped 3 bases and J dropped 3 bases, with 12 bases sitting between them. In DNA, the CDR3 is TGCGCCAGCAGCCAGGCTAACAGTTACTACGAGCAGTACTTC. This codes for CASSQANSYYEQYF.

This clonotype was seen many times. This sequence joins TRBV13 and TRBJ2-1; 11 bases are a match to TRBD2. V was pared by 5 bases and J by 9 bases, with 9 bases of the junction left unmatched. This CDR3 comprises 15 residues. CDR1 PRHDT and CDR2 FYEKMQ come from the germline V gene (reference sequence). The CDR3 DNA reads TGTGCCAGCAGCCCGCATAGCGGGGGGGCAGCTGAGCAGTTCTTC. This gives the protein CASSPHSGGAAEQFF. Complete variable domain (other parts from reference TRBV13 and TRBJ2-1): AAGVIQSPRHLIKEKRETATLKCYPIPRHDTVYWYQQGPGQDPQFLISFYEKMQSDKGSIPDRFSAQQFSDYHSELNMSSLELGDSALYFCASSPHSGGAAEQFFGPGTRLTVL.

This clonotype was counted many times. The chain has TRBV6-8 and TRBJ2-3, with 7 nucleotides matching TRBD2. The CDR3 covers 14 residues. The trim removed 8 bases at V and 5 bases at J, leaving 10 bases unmatched. CDR1 MNHGY and CDR2 SAAAGT come from the germline V gene. The CDR3 here is CASGLVCGGDTQYF. CDR3 bases: TGTGCCAGCGGTTTGGTGTGCGGGGGAGATACGCAGTATTTT.

This clonotype was seen repeatedly, ten times or more. V gene TRBV7-3 combines with J gene TRBJ2-3; 7 bases line up with TRBD2. With 3 bases clipped from V and 0 bases from J, the junction kept 6 bases outside the gene matches. Germline CDR1 SGHTA, CDR2 FQGTGA. The CDR3 has 16 amino acids. This CDR3 reads CASSFRGGSSTDTQYF. CDR3 nucleotide sequence: TGTGCCAGCAGCTTTAGGGGCGGGAGCAGCACAGATACGCAGTATTTT.

This clonotype is a singleton in its sample. V and J are TRBV4-1 and TRBJ2-7; no definite D call. This CDR3 has 15 amino acids. Trimming left V 0 bases short and J 3 bases short, with 12 bases between. CDR1 and CDR2 from the germline V gene are MGHRA and YSYEKL. The CDR3 nucleotides read TGCGCCAGCAGCCAAGATACTGGCGGATACTACGAGCAGTACTTC. The encoded protein is CASSQDTGGYYEQYF.